These 6 T cell receptor beta chains came from one sample sequenced in a study of molecular identifiers for immune sequencing clone quantification. TCRdb passed the PCR reads through MiXCR, listing each CDR3 protein once. The sample yields 90,000 to 120,000 distinct CDR3 sequences, around 33% seen once. Sequencing used naive CD8+ T cells from blood, with Jurkat cell RNA spiked in. The subset here: FACS-sorted CD8+CD4-CCR7+CD45RA+ naive T cells. These receptors came from a human donor in good health. Some libraries in this study had Jurkat cell RNA spiked in.

Remarks on this clonotype: Given a much more abundant clone one base away, this may be a read error. This chain connects TRBV7-9 to TRBJ2-1; 11 positions agree with TRBD2. The germline gives CDR1 SEHNR, CDR2 FQNEAQ (reference sequence). The CDR3 sequence is 16 residues long. The CDR3, as DNA: TGTGCCAGCAGCCTCACTAGCGGGAGTCCCTACTATGAGCAGTTCTTC. Amino acids: CASSLTSGSPYYEQFF.

This clonotype was counted many times. The rearrangement links TRBV19 to TRBJ2-3; D uncertain. The CDR3 spans 13 residues. Trimming took off 3 bases at V and 4 bases at J, with 8 bases between the two ends. The germline V gene encodes CDR1 LNHDA and CDR2 SQIVND (reference sequence). CDR3 sequence reads: CASSILGSDTQYF. The CDR3 coding sequence is TGTGCCAGTAGTATTCTGGGTTCAGATACGCAGTATTTT.

The chain recombines TRBV28 with TRBJ2-1; 8 bases align to TRBD1. Unmatched junction bases numbered 5, after V lost 5 bases and J lost 2 bases. CDR3 length: 15 residues. Germline loops: CDR1 MDHEN, CDR2 SYDVKM. The CDR3 spells CASSLRDRPYNEQFF. The DNA for the CDR3 is TGTGCCAGCAGTCTCCGGGACAGGCCCTACAATGAGCAGTTCTTC.

Turning to this clonotype: The junction departs from germline at one end; a sequencing error may be responsible. The V call is TRBV9, the J call TRBJ2-1; D possibly corresponds to TRBD1 (7 bases). The CDR3 covers 16 residues. CDR1 and CDR2 (germline): SGDLS, YYNGEE. CDR3 in DNA: TGTGCCAGCAGCTCCAGGAGGGGGCTAGAACACAATGAGCAGTCCTTC. This sequence encodes CASSSRRGLEHNEQSF.

The chain combines TRBV6-2 or TRBV6-3 with TRBJ1-1, with a possible D match to TRBD1 (6 bases). Deletions cut 4 bases from V and 4 bases from J, with 16 bases between. From germline, CDR1 is MNHEY and CDR2 SVGEGT. This CDR3 region has 15 residues. The CDR3 DNA sequence: TGTGCCAGCAGTTTCGGGGGGGCTGGTGGCACTGAAGCTTTCTTT. It encodes CASSFGGAGGTEAFF.

This clonotype was counted only a few times. The V and J genes are TRBV20-1 and TRBJ2-1; D is undetermined. The V gene lost 2 bases and the J gene lost 3 bases, with 8 bases spanning the gap. Germline V gene sequence: CDR1 DFQATT, CDR2 SNEGSKA (reference sequence). The CDR3 is made up of 13 amino acids. The CDR3 bases are TGCAGTGCTAGATCGGCGGACTACAATGAGCAGTTCTTC. This gives the protein CSARSADYNEQFF.